The 5 T cell receptor beta chains below all came from one sample that was sequenced in a study of OX40 agonist ivuxolimab in advanced cancers. Some clones are missing from TCRdb's copy, which holds only in-frame ones; the method was immunoSEQ multiplex PCR. The data contain roughly 65,000 clones, 65% to 80% of them singletons. Source: CD4+ or CD8+ T cells sorted from blood, taken in a trial of the OX40 agonist ivuxolimab. The origin of the receptors is an adult with an advanced solid tumor such as melanoma, head and neck, liver or kidney cancer.

This chain uses TRBV11-3 with TRBJ2-2; no firm D call. The CDR3 consists of 13 residues. Per the germline V gene, CDR1 is SGHNT and CDR2 is YENEEA. V lost 5 bases, J lost 8 bases, and 12 bases lay in between. The CDR3 loop is CASSPGPTGELFF. In DNA, the CDR3 is TGTGCCAGCAGCCCAGGCCCAACTGGGGAGCTGTTTTTT.

This rearrangement joins TRBV4-2 to TRBJ2-7; D unclear. The CDR3 has 16 residues. Trimming took 1 base from V and 1 from J, leaving 14 bases between them. CDR1 is LGHNA and CDR2 is YNFKEQ in the germline V gene. The CDR3 nucleotides are TGTGCCAGCAGCCAAGGGGCTTTCCAAGGGTCCTACGAGCAGTACTTC. It is translated as CASSQGAFQGSYEQYF.

The gene calls are TRBV30 and TRBJ1-1; 7 bases fit TRBD1. Losses at the gene ends were 4 bases for V and 5 bases for J; bases not matched to a gene: 7. This CDR3 spans 13 amino acids. In germline, CDR1 is GTSNPN, CDR2 SVGIG (reference sequence). The CDR3: CAWTSGGRTEAFF. CDR3 DNA sequence: TGTGCCTGGACCTCAGGGGGACGTACTGAAGCTTTCTTT.

This clone showed up just a few times. CDR3 DNA: TGTGCCAGCAGCTTTGACAGGGACACTGAAGCTTTCTTT. Translated: CASSFDRDTEAFF. The V call is TRBV5-8, the J call TRBJ1-1, with TRBD1 matching over 7 bases. CDR3 length: 13 residues. V shed 2 bases, J shed 3 bases, and the junction held 1 base outside the gene matches. CDR1 is SGHTS and CDR2 is YDEGEE in the germline V gene.

The J gene is TRBJ1-1, the V gene TRBV2; unclear D gene. In germline, CDR1 is SNHLY, CDR2 FYNNEI. The CDR3 loop spans 13 amino acids. Trimming removed 7 bases from V and 0 bases from J, with 9 bases in between. CDR3 residues: CASKDTMNTEAFF. CDR3 DNA: TGTGCCAGCAAAGACACTATGAACACTGAAGCTTTCTTT.